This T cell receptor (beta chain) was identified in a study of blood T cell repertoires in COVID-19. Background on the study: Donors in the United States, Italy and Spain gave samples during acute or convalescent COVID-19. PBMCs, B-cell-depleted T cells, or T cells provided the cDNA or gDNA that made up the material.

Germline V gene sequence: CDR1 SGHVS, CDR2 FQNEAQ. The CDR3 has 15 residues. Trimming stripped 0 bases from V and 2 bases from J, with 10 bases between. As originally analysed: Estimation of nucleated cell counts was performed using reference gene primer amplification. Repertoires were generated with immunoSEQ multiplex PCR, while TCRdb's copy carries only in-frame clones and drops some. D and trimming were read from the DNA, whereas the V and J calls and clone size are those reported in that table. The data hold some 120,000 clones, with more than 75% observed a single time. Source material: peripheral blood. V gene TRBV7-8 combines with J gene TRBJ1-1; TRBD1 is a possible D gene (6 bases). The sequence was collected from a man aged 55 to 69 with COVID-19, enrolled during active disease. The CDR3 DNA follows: TGTGCCAGCAGCTTAGCGCTACAGGGAAACACTGAAGCTTTCTTT. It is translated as CASSLALQGNTEAFF.